The 14 T cell receptor beta chains below come from one sample, sequenced in a study of blood T cell repertoires in COVID-19. The table came from immunoSEQ multiplex PCR; TCRdb's copy has only in-frame clones and leaves some out. The table shows about 88,000 clones, with around 67% occurring only once. Sequenced input: peripheral blood. Receptors were obtained from a woman between 55 and 75 years old in a cohort sampled during active or convalescent COVID-19.

The chain uses TRBV7-9 and TRBJ2-1; possible D gene TRBD2, 6 bases. This CDR3 region has 12 residues. Trimming stripped 6 bases from V and 7 bases from J, with 10 bases between. Germline values: CDR1 SEHNR, CDR2 FQNEAQ (reference sequence). The DNA for the CDR3 is TGTGCCAGCAGGGATGGGGGGAATGAGCAGTTCTTC. It is translated as CASRDGGNEQFF.

This clone was counted a single time. V is TRBV3-1 (or the pseudogene TRBV3-2) and J is TRBJ1-2; a possible D gene is TRBD1 (5 bases). Deletions cut 0 bases from V and 7 bases from J, with 21 bases between. CDR1 and CDR2 (germline): LGHDT, YNNKEL (reference sequence). The CDR3 runs to 17 residues. CDR3 sequence: CASSQDLGAGGLTGYTF. DNA for the CDR3: TGTGCCAGCAGCCAAGATCTTGGAGCGGGGGGACTGACTGGCTACACCTTC.

This chain joins TRBV18 and TRBJ1-5, with 11 bases fitting TRBD1. Germline V lookup: CDR1 KGHSH, CDR2 LQKENI. This CDR3 region has 14 residues. V gave up 3 bases and J gave up 11 bases; unmatched junction bases: 6. The CDR3 nucleotides are TGTGCCAGCTCACCGGGACAGGGGGTCATAGCCCAGCATTTT. Translated: CASSPGQGVIAQHF.

This chain joins TRBV27 and TRBJ2-2; maybe TRBD1 (6 bases). Trimming cost V 4 bases and J 4 bases, with 16 bases left between them. Germline V gene sequence: CDR1 MNHEY, CDR2 SMNVEV (reference sequence). The CDR3 has 16 residues. The CDR3 spells CASSSYDRPITGELFF. The CDR3 nucleotides read TGTGCCAGCAGTTCGTACGACAGGCCGATCACCGGGGAGCTGTTTTTT.

The genes are TRBV19 and TRBJ1-5; TRBD1 aligns across 7 bases. The germline V gene has CDR1 LNHDA and CDR2 SQIVND (reference sequence). There are 14 residues in the CDR3. Unmatched junction bases numbered 8, after V lost 8 bases and J lost 4 bases. CDR3 nucleotide sequence: TGTGCCAGTCGATCAGGGACAGCTAATCAGCCCCAGCATTTT. Residues: CASRSGTANQPQHF.

This chain joins TRBV28 and TRBJ2-7, with TRBD1 matching 10 bases. The ends lost 6 bases at V and 3 bases at J; junction bases unmatched: 8. CDR3 length: 15 residues. Per the germline V gene, CDR1 is MDHEN and CDR2 is SYDVKM. The CDR3 coding sequence is TGTGCCAGCAGCCCAGGGACAGGGGAAGGCTACGAGCAGTACTTC. Translation: CASSPGTGEGYEQYF. The full variable domain, in which reference TRBV28 and TRBJ2-7 provide the parts outside the CDR3, is DVKVTQSSRYLVKRTGEKVFLECVQDMDHENMFWYRQDPGLGLRLIYFSYDVKMKEKGDIPEGYSVSREKKERFSLILESASTNQTSMYLCASSPGTGEGYEQYFGPGTRLTVT.

CDR3: CASNPDPGQGADTEAFF. DNA for the CDR3: TGTGCCAGCAACCCCGACCCGGGACAGGGGGCGGACACTGAAGCTTTCTTT. The V and J genes are TRBV7-9 and TRBJ1-1, with TRBD1 identical over 12 bases. Per germline, CDR1 SEHNR and CDR2 FQNEAQ (reference sequence). The junction had 12 bases not matched to a gene; V was cut back by 7 bases and J by 3 bases. The CDR3 runs to 17 residues. The whole variable domain, remainder taken from reference TRBV7-9 and TRBJ1-1, is DTGVSQNPRHKITKRGQNVTFRCDPISEHNRLYWYRQTLGQGPEFLTYFQNEAQLEKSRLLSDRFSAERPKGSFSTLEIQRTEQGDSAMYLCASNPDPGQGADTEAFFGQGTRLTVV.

The chain is built from TRBV10-3 and TRBJ1-6; D gene ambiguous. Germline V CDR1 and CDR2: ENHRY, SYGVKD. V lost 10 bases and J 3 bases, leaving 16 bases between the germline ends. CDR3 length equals 15 residues. The CDR3 loop reads CATKGRELYNSPLHF. For the CDR3, the DNA is TGTGCCACCAAAGGGCGGGAGCTCTATAATTCACCCCTCCACTTT.

The genes are TRBV5-1 and TRBJ2-3; 7 bases fit TRBD1. Losses at the gene ends were 2 bases for V and 10 bases for J; bases not matched to a gene: 10. Germline V CDR1 and CDR2: SGHRS, YFSETQ. The CDR3 has 14 residues. The DNA for the CDR3 is TGCGCCAGCAGCTTAGGGCCAGGGGGTACAGCGCAGTATTTT. Its protein product is CASSLGPGGTAQYF.

The table lists this clone with a few counts. The chain is built from TRBV18 and TRBJ1-6; TRBD1 matches at 9 bases. Germline loops: CDR1 KGHSH, CDR2 LQKENI. The CDR3 extends over 15 amino acids. Trimming at V came to 2 bases and at J to 8 bases, leaving 4 bases not matched to a gene. CDR3 coding DNA: TGTGCCAGCTCACCAGGACAGGGGTTTGATTCACCCCTCCACTTT. Translated, it gives CASSPGQGFDSPLHF.

There are many counts of this clone. The rearrangement links TRBV19 to TRBJ2-2, with 12 bases identical to TRBD1. V dropped 3 bases and J dropped 5; count of bases not matched to a gene: 4. This CDR3 has 16 amino acids. The germline V gene encodes CDR1 LNHDA and CDR2 SQIVND (reference sequence). The CDR3: CASSILGQGATGELFF. For the CDR3, the DNA is TGTGCCAGTAGTATCCTGGGACAGGGGGCTACCGGGGAGCTGTTTTTT.

This clone was detected a few times. This chain uses TRBV4-1 with TRBJ1-2; 7 nucleotides line up with TRBD1. The germline V gene encodes CDR1 MGHRA and CDR2 YSYEKL. The CDR3 runs to 12 residues. The junction had 8 bases not matched to a gene; V was cut back by 10 bases and J by 6 bases. The CDR3 spells CATRRGQDGYTF. The CDR3 DNA reads TGCGCCACCCGACGAGGACAGGATGGCTACACCTTC.

The CDR3 sequence is CASSFAGTNEKLFF. DNA of the CDR3: TGTGCCAGCAGCTTCGCAGGGACTAATGAAAAACTGTTTTTT. This chain links TRBV7-2 with TRBJ1-4, with D possibly matching TRBD1 (5 bases). The germline V gene has CDR1 SGHTA and CDR2 FQGNSA. This CDR3 is built from 14 residues. Between the trimmed V and J ends, which lost 3 bases and 2 bases, there was a span of 7 bases.

This sequence joins TRBV29-1 and TRBJ1-1; a weak D match, TRBD1 (6 bases). Germline CDR1 is SQVTM and CDR2 is ANQGSEA. The CDR3 covers 13 residues. With 2 bases removed from V and 1 base from J, the gap between germline ends came to 8 bases. The CDR3 here is CSVEQGPNTEAFF. Here the CDR3 DNA reads TGCAGCGTTGAACAGGGGCCGAACACTGAAGCTTTCTTT.